What follows describes a single TCR beta chain. Its target is unknown. This entry comes from a study of monozygotic twins with inflammatory bowel disease. cDNA synthesis was performed in eight separate reactions for each sample. Each UMI harboured a 6-nucleotide sample barcode and was appended via template switching. TCRdb re-called the 5' RACE reads and gives one entry per CDR3 protein, without DNA. The sample table sets out fewer than 550,000 distinct CDR3 sequences. The CDR3 sequence is 15 residues long. Germline values: CDR1 SGHRS, CDR2 YFSETQ. Findings and caveats of the study: In the analysis, different T cell subtypes could not be told apart.

The source material was blood. The chain has TRBV5-1 and TRBJ2-7; TCRdb's assignment of TRBD1 cannot be checked, as there is no DNA. The receptor was isolated from a human donor with ulcerative colitis or Crohn's disease, or a healthy co-twin of an affected twin (not recorded which). CDR3 sequence: CASSTGGTAPYEQYF.